This TCR beta chain came from a study of beta chain features in type 1 diabetes. Reverse transcribing all isolated RNA meant expressed TCRB transcripts were sequenced. Method: immunoSEQ multiplex PCR; TCRdb's copy keeps in-frame clones and lacks some. Here the sample spans some 240,000 clones, approximately 10% being singletons. V lost 5 bases and J 4 bases, leaving 9 bases between the germline ends. Germline V gene sequence: CDR1 SEHNR, CDR2 FQNEAQ (reference sequence). There are 12 residues in the CDR3. This clone was observed a few times. The chain recombines TRBV7-9 with TRBJ2-7, with D possibly matching TRBD1 (5 bases). This receptor was obtained from a man aged 18-30 years in good health. Sequencing was performed on central memory CD4+ T cells from blood. CDR3 nucleotides: TGTGCCAGCAGCGCGCAGGGATACGAGCAGTACTTC. Its protein is CASSAQGYEQYF. The variable domain in full, completed from reference TRBV7-9 and TRBJ2-7, reads DTGVSQNPRHKITKRGQNVTFRCDPISEHNRLYWYRQTLGQGPEFLTYFQNEAQLEKSRLLSDRFSAERPKGSFSTLEIQRTEQGDSAMYLCASSAQGYEQYFGPGTRLTVT.